The T cell receptor (beta chain) under discussion was sequenced for a study of OX40 agonist ivuxolimab in advanced cancers. Study-level background: Ivuxolimab, which targeted the costimulatory receptor OX40 (CD134), was an agonistic, fully human IgG2 monoclonal antibody. Intravenous ivuxolimab was administered to patients every 2 weeks at six dose levels: 0.01, 0.1, 0.3, 1.5, 3 and 10 mg/kg. Of the approximately 50 dose-escalation patients, hepatocellular carcinoma was present in roughly 19, melanoma in approximately 15, renal cell carcinoma in 9 and head and neck cancer in 9. The dose-escalation cohort was about 83% male with a mean age of approximately 60 years, ranging from roughly 20 to 80. Prior anti-PD-1, anti-PD-L1 or anti-CTLA-4 therapy was permitted, and approximately 41% of dose-escalation patients had received checkpoint inhibitors. Partial responses occurred in three dose-escalation patients: two with cutaneous melanoma and one with hepatocellular carcinoma. Peripheral TCRbeta sequencing aimed to test whether ivuxolimab altered TCR sequence diversity and caused clonal T-cell expansion. The paper reports the monotherapy dose-escalation portion (N = 52 patients) of the phase I ivuxolimab trial.

The full study reports these points: Low levels of normalized T-cell clonal expansion were also seen in some patients who did not respond. After ivuxolimab, CD8+ T cells had more expanded clones than CD4+ T cells on average. The antigen specificity of the peripheral T cells that underwent clonal expansion was not determined. At doses from 0.1 to 3.0 mg/kg, clonal expansion was seen in both CD4+ and CD8+ blood T cells between baseline and week 6. Partial responders in the 0.1-3.0 mg/kg groups had among the lowest normalized peripheral clonal expansion, especially among CD8+ T cells.

There are 14 amino acids in the CDR3, from cysteine to phenylalanine inclusive. Only the CDR3 DNA stays, 42 bases, in frame from base 1. The germline V gene specifies MGHDK as CDR1 and SYGVNS as CDR2. V is cut back by 6 bases and J by 4 bases, with 7 bases in the junction unmatched. For sequencing of the TCRbeta CDR3 region, genomic DNA was extracted from the sorted cells. The immunoSEQ Assay was used for sequencing of TCRbeta CDR3 regions. Drawn from immuneACCESS, this table holds only the in-frame rearrangements with V and J called that TCRdb kept. Clones are partly lost; checked studies trace under half to an unresolved V gene and leave the rest unexplained. The sample contains about 20,000 clones, less than 85% of them found a single time. Of the sample, around 52% is held by the ten largest clones. A note on this clone: The antigen it recognizes is unknown. Nothing much larger sits one base from this clone, and base qualities are not available.

The trial excluded patients who had a history of autoimmune disease or who were on systemic immunosuppression. Peripheral blood for TCR sequencing was collected from all dose cohorts at baseline, on cycle 4 day 1, and on cycle 7 day 1. The samples were drawn from a first-in-human, open-label, multicenter phase I dose-escalation trial of ivuxolimab. Adults with locally advanced or metastatic melanoma, renal cell, hepatocellular, or head and neck squamous cell carcinoma were enrolled in the trial. Before TCR sequencing, CD4+ T cells and CD8+ T cells were sorted from peripheral blood as separate populations.

The sample here was CD4+ or CD8+ T cells sorted from blood, taken in a trial of the OX40 agonist ivuxolimab. The clonotype was recovered from an adult with an advanced solid tumor such as melanoma, head and neck, liver or kidney cancer. Recombination connected TRBV25-1 to TRBJ2-7, with TRBD2 matching 9 junction bases. The CDR3 reads CASRASGTWYEQYF. The DNA sequence follows: TGTGCCAGCAGAGCTAGCGGGACCTGGTACGAGCAGTACTTC.